The sequence of this T cell receptor (beta chain) was determined in a study of T cell responses to AZD1222 COVID-19 vaccine. The CDR3 extends over 14 amino acids. Per the germline V gene, CDR1 is SEHNR and CDR2 is FQNEAQ (reference sequence). V lost 5 bases to trimming and J lost 5 bases; unmatched junction nucleotides: 6. Comments on this clone: Its cognate antigen is unknown.

General study results and limits: Vaccine-related CD4 TCRs covered spike, predominating at 160-218 and 743-854. Baseline antibody screening turned up just six seropositive AZD1222 recipients.

Libraries were prepared by immunoSEQ multiplex PCR; TCRdb keeps only in-frame clonotypes and omits some of them. The repertoire consists of about 120,000 clones, with 80% to 90% occurring once and the leading ten covering 3.9%. The material sequenced was peripheral blood, taken on day 0 of MenACWY control vaccination. The sequence was obtained from an adult in good health. The chain uses TRBV7-9 and TRBJ1-5; 7 bases match TRBD1. Written as DNA, the CDR3 is TGTGCCAGCAGCCCGGACAGGCCGGATCAGCCCCAGCATTTT. This codes for CASSPDRPDQPQHF.